This is a list of T cell receptor beta chains from one sample in a study of stem cell transplantation in POMP-related autoinflammatory disease. Assay: immunoSEQ multiplex PCR; the TCRdb copy retains only in-frame clones and omits some. Of around 2,000 clones detected, approximately 87% appear once; the ten largest clones hold about 21%. The sequencing here drew on Tregs from PBMCs, taken before stem cell transplantation. The receptors originated from a human donor with POMP-related autoinflammation and immune dysregulation (PRAID). Each CDR3 is given with its conserved first and last residue. The D gene is left open where the match is weak. Rows give clone size only sometimes, using once, few, many, or a class for an expanded clone.

.,TRBD1,TRBJ1-2,TRBV2,TGTGCCAGCAGGACGGACAGGGGCAGCTATGGCTACACCTTC,CASRTDRGSYGYTF
once,.,TRBJ2-3,TRBV5-5,TGTGCCAGCAGCCCCGTTATAGATACGCAGTATTTT,CASSPVIDTQYF
.,TRBD1,TRBJ1-1,TRBV2,TGTGCCAGCAGTCCCTGGTCAGGGGGAAACACTGAAGCTTTCTTT,CASSPWSGGNTEAFF
.,.,TRBJ2-7,TRBV6-9,TGTGCCAGCAGCCACACTAGTTCCTACGAGCAGTACTTC,CASSHTSSYEQYF
.,TRBD1,TRBJ2-4,TRBV5-5,TGTGCCAGCAGCTTGGTGGGACAGGGAAACATTCAGTACTTC,CASSLVGQGNIQYF
few,.,TRBJ1-1,TRBV9,TGTGCCAGCAGCGTAGACCAGGGCACTGAAGCTTTCTTT,CASSVDQGTEAFF
.,TRBD2,TRBJ2-3,TRBV28,TGTGCCAGCTTTACTAGCGGCTCCCAAGTAGATACGCAGTATTTT,CASFTSGSQVDTQYF
.,.,TRBJ2-1,TRBV19,TGTGCCAGTAGTATCGTAGGGTTCCCCTACAATGAGCAGTTCTTC,CASSIVGFPYNEQFF
.,TRBD1,TRBJ1-2,TRBV4-2,TGTGCCAGCAGCTCACAGACAGGGGTGGAAGGGAGCGGCTACACCTTC,CASSSQTGVEGSGYTF
.,.,TRBJ1-1,TRBV5-1,TGCGCCAGCATCGGACCCATAGACACTGAAGCTTTCTTT,CASIGPIDTEAFF
.,.,TRBJ2-1,TRBV5-4,TGTGCCAGCAGCCTGGAGTACGATGAGCAGTTCTTC,CASSLEYDEQFF
.,TRBD1,TRBJ2-3,TRBV7-9,TGTGCCAGCAGCTTGGACAGGGGGACGCAGTATTTT,CASSLDRGTQYF
.,.,TRBJ1-1,TRBV7-2,TGTGCCAGCAGCCAAGAAAGGGACACTGAAGCTTTCTTT,CASSQERDTEAFF
.,TRBD2,TRBJ2-7,TRBV9,TGTGCCAGCAGCACCGCTAGCGGGGGGTTCTACGAGCAGTACTTC,CASSTASGGFYEQYF
.,.,TRBJ2-2,TRBV11-2,TGTGCCAGCAGCTTGGGAAGACAGGCGGGAACCGGGGAGCTGTTTTTT,CASSLGRQAGTGELFF
.,.,TRBJ2-4,TRBV28,TGTGCCAGCAGTTCCCGGGACACACGGTACATTCAGTACTTC,CASSSRDTRYIQYF
few,.,TRBJ2-1,TRBV7-9,TGTGCCAGCAGCGAAATCCCTTGGGAAGAGCAGTTCTTC,CASSEIPWEEQFF
.,.,TRBJ1-5,TRBV28,TGTGCCAGCAGTTTTTTTTCAAGACAGCCCCAGCATTTT,CASSFFSRQPQHF
.,.,TRBJ2-5,TRBV4-2,TGTGCCAGCAGCCCCGGACCAGGGGAAGAGACCCAGTACTTC,CASSPGPGEETQYF
.,TRBD1,TRBJ2-7,TRBV6-1,TGTGCCAGCCGAGGACAGGGGGCCGGCGAGCAGTACTTC,CASRGQGAGEQYF
.,TRBD1,TRBJ1-2,TRBV6-6,TGTGCCAGCAGTGGACCGACAGGGGGAGGAGGCTACACCTTC,CASSGPTGGGGYTF
.,.,TRBJ2-2,TRBV2,TGTGCCAGCAGTGAGATCAGGGCGGTCACCGGGGAGCTGTTTTTT,CASSEIRAVTGELFF
.,TRBD1,TRBJ2-1,TRBV9,TGTGCCAGCAGCAGGGGGCTTAGCTCCTACAATGAGCAGTTCTTC,CASSRGLSSYNEQFF
.,TRBD1,TRBJ2-7,TRBV7-9,TGTGCCAGCAGCCCCAGGGGGTCCTCCTACGAGCAGTACTTC,CASSPRGSSYEQYF